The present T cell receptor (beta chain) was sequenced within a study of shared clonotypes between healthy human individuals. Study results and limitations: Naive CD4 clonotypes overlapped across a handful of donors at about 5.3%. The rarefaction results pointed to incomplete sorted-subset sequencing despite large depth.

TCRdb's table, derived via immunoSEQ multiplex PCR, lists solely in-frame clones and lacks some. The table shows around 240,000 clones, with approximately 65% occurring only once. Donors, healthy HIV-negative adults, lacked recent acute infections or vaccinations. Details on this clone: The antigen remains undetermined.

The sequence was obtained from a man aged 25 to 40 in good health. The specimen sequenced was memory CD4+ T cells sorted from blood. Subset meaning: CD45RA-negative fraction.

The CDR3 region is CASSLLAGQETQYF. The CDR3, as DNA: TGTGCCAGCAGCTTACTAGCGGGGCAAGAGACCCAGTACTTC. This chain links TRBV7-8 with TRBJ2-5; TRBD2 matches 9 bases. The germline V gene has CDR1 SGHVS and CDR2 FQNEAQ. The CDR3 has 14 residues. With V trimmed by 2 bases and J by 2 bases, 0 bases remained unmatched.